Here is one TCR beta chain with its context. As yet, its antigen is unknown. Sequencing was done on patients that had shown CD8+CD57+ cell expansion by flow cytometry. Patients uniformly had severe acquired aplastic anemia. This specimen belongs to a study of CD8+CD57+ T cells in acquired aplastic anemia. About the research overall: DNA per sorted CD4+ or CD8+ sample ranged 0.2 to 27.4 ug, averaging about 3.4 ug.

TCR beta VDJ and CDR3 were profiled, and genomic DNA was the template. One entry per CDR3 protein, called by TCRdb with MiXCR from the reads. This table has under 200,000 distinct CDR3 sequences, nearly 50% appearing once. General study results and limits: Patients did not significantly differ from controls in CD8+ Simpson's diversity.

The CDR3 is 13 residues long. Between the trimmed V and J ends, which lost 6 bases and 4 bases, there was a span of 12 bases. The germline CDR1 and CDR2 sequences are MDHEN and SYDVKM. The sample was sorted CD4+, CD8+, or CD8+CD57+ T cells (not recorded which) from PBMCs. The chain links TRBV28 to TRBJ2-5; perhaps TRBD2 as D (6 bases). The origin of this receptor is a human donor with aplastic anemia. The CDR3 loop is CASSPGLRETQYF. CDR3 in DNA: TGTGCCAGCAGCCCGGGACTTCGAGAGACCCAGTACTTC.